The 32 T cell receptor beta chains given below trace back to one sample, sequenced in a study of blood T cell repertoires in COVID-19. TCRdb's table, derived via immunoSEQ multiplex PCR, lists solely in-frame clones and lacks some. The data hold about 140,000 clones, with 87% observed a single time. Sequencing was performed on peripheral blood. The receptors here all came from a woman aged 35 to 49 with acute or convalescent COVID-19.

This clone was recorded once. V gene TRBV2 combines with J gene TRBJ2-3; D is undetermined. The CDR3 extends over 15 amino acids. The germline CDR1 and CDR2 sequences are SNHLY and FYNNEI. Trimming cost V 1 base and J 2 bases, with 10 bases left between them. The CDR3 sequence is CASSEGLLVTDTQYF. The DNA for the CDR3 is TGTGCCAGCAGTGAAGGGCTTTTGGTCACAGATACGCAGTATTTT.

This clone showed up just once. CDR3 coding DNA: TGTGCCAGCAGCTTAGCGAGGGGGAGTGCAGATACGCAGTATTTT. Encoded protein: CASSLARGSADTQYF. This chain links TRBV7-8 with TRBJ2-3; the D gene is possibly TRBD1 (6 bases). CDR3 length: 15 amino acids. Germline V gene sequence: CDR1 SGHVS, CDR2 FQNEAQ. V lost 0 bases and J 4 bases, leaving 11 bases between the germline ends.

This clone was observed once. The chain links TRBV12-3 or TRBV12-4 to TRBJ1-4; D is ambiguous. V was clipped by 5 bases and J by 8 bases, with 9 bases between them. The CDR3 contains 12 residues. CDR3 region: CASSLAGEKLFF. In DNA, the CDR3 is TGTGCCAGCAGTCTCGCTGGCGAAAAACTGTTTTTT.

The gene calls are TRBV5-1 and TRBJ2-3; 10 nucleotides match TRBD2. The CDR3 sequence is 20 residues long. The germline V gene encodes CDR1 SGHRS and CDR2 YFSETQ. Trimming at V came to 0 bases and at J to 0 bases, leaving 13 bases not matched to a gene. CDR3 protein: CASSLVPQGTSVTSTDTQYF. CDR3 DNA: TGCGCCAGCAGCTTGGTCCCGCAGGGGACTAGCGTGACTAGCACAGATACGCAGTATTTT.

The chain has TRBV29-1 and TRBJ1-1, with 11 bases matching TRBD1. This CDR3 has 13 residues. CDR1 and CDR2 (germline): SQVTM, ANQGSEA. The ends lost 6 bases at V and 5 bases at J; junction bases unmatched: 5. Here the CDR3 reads CSVRDRGETEAFF. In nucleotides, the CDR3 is TGCAGCGTCCGGGACAGGGGGGAAACTGAAGCTTTCTTT.

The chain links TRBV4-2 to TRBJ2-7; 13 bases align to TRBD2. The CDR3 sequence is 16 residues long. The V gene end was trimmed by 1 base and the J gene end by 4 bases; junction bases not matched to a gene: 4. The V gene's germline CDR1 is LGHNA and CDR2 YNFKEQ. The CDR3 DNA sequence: TGTGCCAGCAGCCAAGTTCCGACTAGCGGGAGGTACGAGCAGTACTTC. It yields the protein CASSQVPTSGRYEQYF.

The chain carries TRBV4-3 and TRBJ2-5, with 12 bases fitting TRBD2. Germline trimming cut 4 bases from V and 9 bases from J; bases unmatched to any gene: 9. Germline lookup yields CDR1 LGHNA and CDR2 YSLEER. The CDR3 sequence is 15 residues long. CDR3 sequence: CASSPTTSGGGPQYF. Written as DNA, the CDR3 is TGCGCCAGCAGCCCAACGACTAGCGGGGGAGGTCCCCAGTACTTC.

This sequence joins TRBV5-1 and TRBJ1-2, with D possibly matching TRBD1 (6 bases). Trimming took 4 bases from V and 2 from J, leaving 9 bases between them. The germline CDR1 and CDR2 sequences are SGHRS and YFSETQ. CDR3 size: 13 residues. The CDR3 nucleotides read TGCGCCAGCAGCCCCGGACAGAACTATGGCTACACCTTC. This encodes CASSPGQNYGYTF.

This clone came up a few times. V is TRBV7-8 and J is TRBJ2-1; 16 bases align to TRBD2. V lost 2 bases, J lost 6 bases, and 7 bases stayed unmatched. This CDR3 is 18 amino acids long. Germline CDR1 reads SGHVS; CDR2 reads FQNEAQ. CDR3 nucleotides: TGTGCCAGCAGCTTATTAGGCGGGACTAGCGGGAGGGGCAATGAGCAGTTCTTC. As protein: CASSLLGGTSGRGNEQFF.

The CDR3 DNA follows: TGTGCCAGCAGCCCTAGCGCCGGGACTCTCTCCTACGAGCAGTACTTC. Its translation is CASSPSAGTLSYEQYF. This chain connects TRBV5-4 to TRBJ2-7; D perhaps matches TRBD2 (6 bases). Germline V gene data show CDR1 as SGHNT and CDR2 as YYREEE (reference sequence). Trimming left V 4 bases short and J 0 bases short, with 17 bases between. The CDR3 runs to 16 residues.

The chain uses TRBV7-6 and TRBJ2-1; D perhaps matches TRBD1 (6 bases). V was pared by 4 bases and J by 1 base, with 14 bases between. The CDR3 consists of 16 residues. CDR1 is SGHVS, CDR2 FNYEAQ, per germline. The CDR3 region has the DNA TGTGCCAGCAGCTATGGGGGCAGCCTGTCCTACAATGAGCAGTTCTTC. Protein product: CASSYGGSLSYNEQFF.

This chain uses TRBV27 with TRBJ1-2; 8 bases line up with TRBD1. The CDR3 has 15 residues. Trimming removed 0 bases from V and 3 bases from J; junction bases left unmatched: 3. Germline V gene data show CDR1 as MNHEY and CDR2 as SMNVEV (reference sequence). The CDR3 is CASSLSGDRYYGYTF. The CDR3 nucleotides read TGTGCCAGCAGTTTATCTGGGGACAGGTACTATGGCTACACCTTC.

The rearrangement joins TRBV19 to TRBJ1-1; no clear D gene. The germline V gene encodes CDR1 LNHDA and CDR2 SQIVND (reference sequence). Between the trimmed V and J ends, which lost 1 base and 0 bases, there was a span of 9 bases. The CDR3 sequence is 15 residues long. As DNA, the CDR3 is TGTGCCAGTAGTATAGGTTGGGAGTTGAACACTGAAGCTTTCTTT. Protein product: CASSIGWELNTEAFF.

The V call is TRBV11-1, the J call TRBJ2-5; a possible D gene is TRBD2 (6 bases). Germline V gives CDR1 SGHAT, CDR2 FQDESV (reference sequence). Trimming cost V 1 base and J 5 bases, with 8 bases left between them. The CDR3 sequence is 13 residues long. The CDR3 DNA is TGTGCCAGCAGCTTAGGAGGGAGGGAGACCCAGTACTTC. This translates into CASSLGGRETQYF. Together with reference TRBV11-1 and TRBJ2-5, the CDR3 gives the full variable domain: EAEVAQSPRYKITEKSQAVAFWCDPISGHATLYWYRQILGQGPELLVQFQDESVVDDSQLPKDRFSAERLKGVDSTLKIQPAELGDSAMYLCASSLGGRETQYFGPGTRLLVL.

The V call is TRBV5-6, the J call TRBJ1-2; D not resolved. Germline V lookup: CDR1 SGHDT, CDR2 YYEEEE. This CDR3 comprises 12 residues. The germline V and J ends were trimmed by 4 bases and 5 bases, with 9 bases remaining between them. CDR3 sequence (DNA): TGTGCCAGCAGCCAGACGGAGTATGGCTACACCTTC. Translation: CASSQTEYGYTF. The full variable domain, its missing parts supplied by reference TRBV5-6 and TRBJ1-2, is DAGVTQSPTHLIKTRGQQVTLRCSPKSGHDTVSWYQQALGQGPQFIFQYYEEEERQRGNFPDRFSGHQFPNYSSELNVNALLLGDSALYLCASSQTEYGYTFGSGTRLTVV.

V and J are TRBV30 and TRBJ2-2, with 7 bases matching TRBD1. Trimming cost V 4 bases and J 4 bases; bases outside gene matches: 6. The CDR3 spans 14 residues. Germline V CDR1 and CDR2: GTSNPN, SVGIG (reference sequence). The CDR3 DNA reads TGTGCCTGGAAGATACAGGGGCCCACCGGGGAGCTGTTTTTT. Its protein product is CAWKIQGPTGELFF.

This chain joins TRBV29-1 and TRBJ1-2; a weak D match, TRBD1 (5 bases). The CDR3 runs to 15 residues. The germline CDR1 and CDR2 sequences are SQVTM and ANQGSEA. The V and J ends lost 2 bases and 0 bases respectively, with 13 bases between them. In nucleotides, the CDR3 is TGCAGCGTTGAAAAAGGGGCCTCAGCTAACTATGGCTACACCTTC. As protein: CSVEKGASANYGYTF.

The CDR3 DNA reads TGTGCCAGCAGCTCTATCGCTAGCTCCTACGAGCAGTACTTC. It encodes CASSSIASSYEQYF. J is TRBJ2-7 and V is TRBV7-2, with unresolved D. CDR3 length equals 14 residues. Trimming removed 4 bases from V and 0 bases from J, with 10 bases in between. Germline loops: CDR1 SGHTA, CDR2 FQGNSA.

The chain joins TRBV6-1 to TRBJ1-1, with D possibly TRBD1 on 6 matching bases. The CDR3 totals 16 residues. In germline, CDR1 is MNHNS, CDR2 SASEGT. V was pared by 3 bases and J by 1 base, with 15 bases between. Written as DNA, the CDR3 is TGTGCCAGCAGTGATCTACTAGGGGGTAAGAACACTGAAGCTTTCTTT. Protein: CASSDLLGGKNTEAFF.

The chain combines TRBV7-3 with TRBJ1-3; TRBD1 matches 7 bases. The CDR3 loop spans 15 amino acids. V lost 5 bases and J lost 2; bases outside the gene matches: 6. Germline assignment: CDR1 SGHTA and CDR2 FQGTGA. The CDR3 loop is CASSARDSPGNTIYF. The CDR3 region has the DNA TGTGCCAGCAGCGCCAGGGACAGCCCTGGAAACACCATATATTTT. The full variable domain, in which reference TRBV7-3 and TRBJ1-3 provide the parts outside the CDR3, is GAGVSQTPSNKVTEKGKYVELRCDPISGHTALYWYRQSLGQGPEFLIYFQGTGAADDSGLPNDRFFAVRPEGSVSTLKIQRTERGDSAVYLCASSARDSPGNTIYFGEGSWLTVV.

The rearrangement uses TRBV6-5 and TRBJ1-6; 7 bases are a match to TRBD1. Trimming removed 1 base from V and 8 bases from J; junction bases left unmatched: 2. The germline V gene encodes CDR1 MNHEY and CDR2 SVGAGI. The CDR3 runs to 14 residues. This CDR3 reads CASSYFQGDSPLHF. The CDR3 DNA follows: TGTGCCAGCAGTTACTTCCAGGGGGATTCACCCCTCCACTTT.

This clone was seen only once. CDR3 residues: CASSSRGLAGNNEQFF. In DNA form, the CDR3 reads TGTGCCAGTAGTTCCAGGGGACTAGCGGGCAACAATGAGCAGTTCTTC. V and J are TRBV19 and TRBJ2-1, with TRBD2 matching 12 bases. Germline CDR1 LNHDA, CDR2 SQIVND (reference sequence). After removal of 5 bases from V and 5 bases from J, the junction contained 7 bases not matched to a gene. The CDR3 spans 16 residues.

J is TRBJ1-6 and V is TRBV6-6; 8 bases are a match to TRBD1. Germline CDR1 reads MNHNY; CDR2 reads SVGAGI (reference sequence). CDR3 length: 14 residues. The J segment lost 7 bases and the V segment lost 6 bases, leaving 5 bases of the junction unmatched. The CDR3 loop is CASSRTGWNSPLHF. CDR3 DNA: TGTGCCAGCAGCAGGACAGGGTGGAATTCACCCCTCCACTTT.

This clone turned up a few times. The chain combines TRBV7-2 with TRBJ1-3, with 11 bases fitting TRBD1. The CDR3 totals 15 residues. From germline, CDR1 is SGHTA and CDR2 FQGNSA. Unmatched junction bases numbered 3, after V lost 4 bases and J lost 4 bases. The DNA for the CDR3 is TGTGCCAGCAGCTCGGACAGGGGGCGAGGAAACACCATATATTTT. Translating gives CASSSDRGRGNTIYF.

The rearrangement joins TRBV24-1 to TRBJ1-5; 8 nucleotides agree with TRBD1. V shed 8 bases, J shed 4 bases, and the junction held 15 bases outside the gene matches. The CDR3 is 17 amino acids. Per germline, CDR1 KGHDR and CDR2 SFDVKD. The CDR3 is CATKIRQGAVSNQPQHF. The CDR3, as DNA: TGTGCCACCAAGATTAGGCAGGGGGCAGTTTCTAATCAGCCCCAGCATTTT.

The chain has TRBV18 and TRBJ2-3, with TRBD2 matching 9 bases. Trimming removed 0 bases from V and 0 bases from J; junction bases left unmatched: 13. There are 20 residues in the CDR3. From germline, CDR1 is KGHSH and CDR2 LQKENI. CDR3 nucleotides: TGTGCCAGCTCACCACCGTTAGGGCGAGCGGGAGGACCTAGCACAGATACGCAGTATTTT. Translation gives CASSPPLGRAGGPSTDTQYF.

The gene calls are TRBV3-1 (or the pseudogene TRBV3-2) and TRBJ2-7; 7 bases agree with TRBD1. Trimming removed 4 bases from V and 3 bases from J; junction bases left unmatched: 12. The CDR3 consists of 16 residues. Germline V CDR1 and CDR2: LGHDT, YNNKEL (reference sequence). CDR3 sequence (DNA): TGTGCCAGCAGCCCGATTGGGTCAGGGGGTATCTACGAGCAGTACTTC. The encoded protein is CASSPIGSGGIYEQYF.

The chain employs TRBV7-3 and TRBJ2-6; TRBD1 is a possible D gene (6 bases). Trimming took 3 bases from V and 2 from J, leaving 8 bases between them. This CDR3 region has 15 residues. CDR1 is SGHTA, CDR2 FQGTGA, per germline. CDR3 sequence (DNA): TGTGCCAGCAGCTTCAACAGGGCTGGGGCCAACGTCCTGACTTTC. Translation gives CASSFNRAGANVLTF.

CDR3 protein: CASSYTGTQNYGYTF. The DNA for the CDR3 is TGTGCCAGCAGTTACACCGGGACACAAAACTATGGCTACACCTTC. The chain combines TRBV6-5 with TRBJ1-2; possible D gene TRBD1, 6 bases. Germline V gene lookup returns CDR1 MNHEY and CDR2 SVGAGI. This CDR3 contains 15 residues. The V end was cut by 2 bases, the J end by 2 bases, with 12 bases between.

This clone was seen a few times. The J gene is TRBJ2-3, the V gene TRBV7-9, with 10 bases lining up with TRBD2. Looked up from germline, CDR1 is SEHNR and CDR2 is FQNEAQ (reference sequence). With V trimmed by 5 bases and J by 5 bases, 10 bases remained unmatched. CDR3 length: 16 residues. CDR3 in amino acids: CASSEGLAVFGDTQYF. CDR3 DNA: TGTGCCAGCAGCGAAGGACTAGCGGTTTTCGGAGATACGCAGTATTTT.

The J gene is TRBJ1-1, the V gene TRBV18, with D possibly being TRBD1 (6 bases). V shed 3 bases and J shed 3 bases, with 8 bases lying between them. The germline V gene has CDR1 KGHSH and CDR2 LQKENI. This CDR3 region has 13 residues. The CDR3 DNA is TGTGCCAGCTCACCGTACAGGGACACTGAAGCTTTCTTT. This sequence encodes CASSPYRDTEAFF.

The CDR3 DNA reads TGTGCCAGCAGCGTCAGGGACAGCCCGAACACTGAAGCTTTCTTT. Translating gives CASSVRDSPNTEAFF. The chain has TRBV7-6 and TRBJ1-1; TRBD1 agrees at 7 bases. There are 15 residues in the CDR3. Trimming removed 5 bases from V and 1 base from J; junction bases left unmatched: 7. The germline gives CDR1 SGHVS, CDR2 FNYEAQ.